This T cell receptor (beta chain) was documented in a study of T cells in tumors and immune-related adverse events. The CDR3 sequence is 12 residues long. V was pared by 1 base and J by 3 bases, with 5 bases between. Per the germline V gene, CDR1 is SGHTS and CDR2 is YDEGEE. Libraries were prepared by immunoSEQ multiplex PCR; TCRdb keeps only in-frame clonotypes and omits some of them. The sample holds roughly 4,000 clones, roughly 86% seen once. Only one count was recorded for this clone. The sample in question was skin tissue, obtained from a patient treated with anti-PD-1 therapy. The chain uses TRBV5-8 and TRBJ2-7; possible D gene TRBD1, 5 bases. This TCR derives from a female donor with metastatic renal cell carcinoma. CDR3 loop: CASSLTGYEQYF. CDR3 nucleotides: TGTGCCAGCAGCTTGACAGGCTACGAGCAGTACTTC. Supplemented by reference TRBV5-8 and TRBJ2-7, the full variable domain reads EAGVTQSPTHLIKTRGQQATLRCSPISGHTSVYWYQQALGLGLQFLLWYDEGEERNRGNFPPRFSGRQFPNYSSELNVNALELEDSALYLCASSLTGYEQYFGPGTRLTVT.